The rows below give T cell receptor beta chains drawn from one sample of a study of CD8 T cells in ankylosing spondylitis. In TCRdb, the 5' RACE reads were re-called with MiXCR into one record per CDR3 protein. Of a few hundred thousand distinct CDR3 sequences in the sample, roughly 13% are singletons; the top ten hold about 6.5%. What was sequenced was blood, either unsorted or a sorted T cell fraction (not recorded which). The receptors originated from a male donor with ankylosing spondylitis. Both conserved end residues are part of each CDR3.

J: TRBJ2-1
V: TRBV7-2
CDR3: CASSLDTTYNEQFF

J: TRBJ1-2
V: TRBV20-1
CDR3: CSASQRNNYGYTF

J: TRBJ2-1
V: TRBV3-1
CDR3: CASSHWDRDNEQFF

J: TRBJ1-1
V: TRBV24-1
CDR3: CATRGRRTNLNTEAFF

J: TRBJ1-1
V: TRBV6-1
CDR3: CASSEVRSSHDTEAFF

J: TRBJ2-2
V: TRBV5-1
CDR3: CASSSGLAGGYGELFF

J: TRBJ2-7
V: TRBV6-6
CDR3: CASSSLAGVEQYF

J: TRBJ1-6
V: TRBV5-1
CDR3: CASSLGDRTPNSPLHF

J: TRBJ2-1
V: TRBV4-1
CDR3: CASSPWASTYNEQFF

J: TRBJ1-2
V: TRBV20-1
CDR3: CSASRPNYGYTF

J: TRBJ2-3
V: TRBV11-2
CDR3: CASSLDWVRVSRDTQYF

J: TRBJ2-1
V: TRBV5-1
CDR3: CASSLAGEITYNEQFF

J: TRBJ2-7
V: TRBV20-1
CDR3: CSAWGDRNLAYEQYF

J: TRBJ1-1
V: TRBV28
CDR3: CASSPVTDTEAFF

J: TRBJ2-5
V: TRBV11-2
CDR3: CASSLALDRVQETQYF

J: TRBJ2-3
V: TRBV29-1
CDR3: CSVLGRIGTDTQYF

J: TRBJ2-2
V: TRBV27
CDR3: CASSPSGLAGAGELFF

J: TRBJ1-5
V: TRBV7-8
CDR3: CASDKAGGNQPQHF

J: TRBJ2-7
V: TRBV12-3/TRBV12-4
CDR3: CASRAGGSSYEQYF

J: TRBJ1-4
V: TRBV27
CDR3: CASRMTGTATNEKLFF

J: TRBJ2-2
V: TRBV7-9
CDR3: CASSLGRPINPGELFF

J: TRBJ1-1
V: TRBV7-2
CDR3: CATLQGIRTEAFF

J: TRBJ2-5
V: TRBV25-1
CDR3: CASSETGGWETQYF

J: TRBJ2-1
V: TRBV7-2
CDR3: CASSLTRLAGNEQFF

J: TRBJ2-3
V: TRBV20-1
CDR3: CSASTPTGAVGPPDTQYF